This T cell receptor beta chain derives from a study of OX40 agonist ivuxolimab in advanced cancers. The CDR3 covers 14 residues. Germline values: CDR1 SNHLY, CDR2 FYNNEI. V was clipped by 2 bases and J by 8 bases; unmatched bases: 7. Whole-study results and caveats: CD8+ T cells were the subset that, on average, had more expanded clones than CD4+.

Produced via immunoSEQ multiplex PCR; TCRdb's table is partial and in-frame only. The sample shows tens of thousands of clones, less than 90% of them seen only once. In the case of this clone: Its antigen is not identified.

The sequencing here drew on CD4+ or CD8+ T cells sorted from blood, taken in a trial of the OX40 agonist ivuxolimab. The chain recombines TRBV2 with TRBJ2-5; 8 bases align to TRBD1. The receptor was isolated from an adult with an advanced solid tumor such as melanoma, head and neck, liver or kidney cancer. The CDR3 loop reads CASSEIGQGLTQYF. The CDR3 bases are TGTGCCAGCAGTGAAATTGGACAGGGTTTAACCCAGTACTTC.